The 28 T cell receptor beta chains reported below all come from one sample, sequenced in a study of cytomegalovirus exposure and HLA in healthy donors. The PCR used 60 Vbeta and 13 Jbeta primers. Repertoires were generated with immunoSEQ multiplex PCR, while TCRdb's copy carries only in-frame clones and drops some. The table lists about 200,000 clones, 75% to 90% of them singletons. The sample was PBMCs. The receptors here all came from a woman aged 25-40 years in good health and CMV-seronegative.

The chain uses TRBV28 and TRBJ2-1; 9 bases line up with TRBD2. Trimming cost V 7 bases and J 2 bases; bases outside gene matches: 9. The CDR3 length is 16 residues. Germline CDR1 MDHEN, CDR2 SYDVKM. DNA for the CDR3: TGTGCCAGCACTTACTCGGGACTAGCCCCCTACAATGAGCAGTTCTTC. Translation gives CASTYSGLAPYNEQFF.

This chain connects TRBV29-1 to TRBJ2-2, with D possibly being TRBD1 (7 bases). CDR1 and CDR2 (germline): SQVTM, ANQGSEA. The CDR3 has 14 residues. Trimming removed 7 bases from V and 0 bases from J, with 12 bases in between. The CDR3: CSAAGGPNTGELFF. The CDR3 nucleotides read TGCAGCGCCGCAGGGGGGCCGAACACCGGGGAGCTGTTTTTT.

As concerns this clone: At the DNA level, this CDR3 is encoded by other sequences in the same sample as well. The rearrangement links TRBV27 to TRBJ2-6, with a tentative D call TRBD2 (6 bases). V was cut by 1 base and J by 0 bases, with 7 bases left in between. The CDR3 has 16 residues. Per germline, CDR1 MNHEY and CDR2 SMNVEV (reference sequence). CDR3 protein: CASSLYGSSGANVLTF. The CDR3 nucleotides are TGTGCCAGCAGTTTATACGGGAGCTCTGGGGCCAACGTCCTGACTTTC. Using reference TRBV27 and TRBJ2-6 for the parts outside the CDR3, the full variable domain is EAQVTQNPRYLITVTGKKLTVTCSQNMNHEYMSWYRQDPGLGLRQIYYSMNVEVTDKGDVPEGYKVSRKEKRNFPLILESPSPNQTSLYFCASSLYGSSGANVLTFGAGSRLTVL.

This clone was detected only once. This sequence joins TRBV27 and TRBJ1-6; 8 bases match TRBD1. J was trimmed by 7 bases and V by 1 base; bases with no gene match: 6. The CDR3 runs to 16 residues. Germline V gene sequence: CDR1 MNHEY, CDR2 SMNVEV (reference sequence). CDR3 in amino acids: CASSLYWTGKNSPLHF. The CDR3 coding sequence is TGTGCCAGCAGTTTATACTGGACAGGGAAGAATTCACCCCTCCACTTT.

The CDR3 region is CASSLPSDTQYF. The CDR3 region has the DNA TGTGCCAGCAGCTTACCTTCCGATACGCAGTATTTT. The chain combines TRBV11-3 with TRBJ2-3; D gene unclear. The V gene lost 2 bases and the J gene lost 6 bases, with 6 bases spanning the gap. The CDR3 sequence is 12 residues long. CDR1 and CDR2 from the germline V gene are SGHNT and YENEEA.

The V call is TRBV28, the J call TRBJ1-1; 8 bases are a match to TRBD1. Unmatched junction bases numbered 12, after V lost 6 bases and J lost 6 bases. Germline V lookup: CDR1 MDHEN, CDR2 SYDVKM. CDR3 size: 15 residues. CDR3 loop: CASSPDLDRGAEAFF. The CDR3 bases are TGTGCCAGCAGCCCCGACCTCGACAGGGGCGCTGAAGCTTTCTTT.

The chain links TRBV18 to TRBJ1-1, with a tentative D call TRBD1 (6 bases). Between the trimmed V and J ends, which lost 4 bases and 5 bases, there was a span of 17 bases. The CDR3 runs 15 residues. Germline V CDR1 and CDR2: KGHSH, LQKENI. The CDR3 DNA follows: TGTGCCAGCTCACTCTCCGGACAGTTATTGACTGAAGCTTTCTTT. Its protein product is CASSLSGQLLTEAFF.

The rearrangement joins TRBV5-1 to TRBJ2-7; 12 nucleotides match TRBD2. The germline V gene has CDR1 SGHRS and CDR2 YFSETQ. V trimming: 0 bases; J trimming: 9 bases; junction bases outside the gene matches: 16. The CDR3 runs to 18 residues. The CDR3 reads CASSLVPAASGGAKGQYF. CDR3 bases: TGCGCCAGCAGCTTGGTACCCGCGGCTAGCGGGGGGGCTAAGGGGCAGTACTTC.

In its sample, this clone was seen once. This chain connects TRBV9 to TRBJ2-7; 8 positions match TRBD1. Trimming at V came to 4 bases and at J to 1 base, leaving 4 bases not matched to a gene. Germline-derived CDR1 and CDR2 are SGDLS and YYNGEE. CDR3 length: 14 residues. In DNA form, the CDR3 reads TGTGCCAGCAGCTACGGGACAGGATCCTACGAGCAGTACTTC. This translates into CASSYGTGSYEQYF.

This chain joins TRBV5-6 and TRBJ2-3; D may be TRBD1 (6 bases). Per the germline V gene, CDR1 is SGHDT and CDR2 is YYEEEE. This CDR3 has 14 residues. Trimming took 0 bases from V and 2 from J, leaving 7 bases between them. CDR3 bases: TGTGCCAGCAGCTTGGGGACAGACACAGATACGCAGTATTTT. Translated: CASSLGTDTDTQYF.

This clone occurred a few times. This chain links TRBV19 with TRBJ2-1, with 10 nucleotides matching TRBD2. The CDR3 length is 16 residues. V trimming: 5 bases; J trimming: 3 bases; junction bases outside the gene matches: 7. In germline, CDR1 is LNHDA, CDR2 SQIVND (reference sequence). The CDR3 loop is CASSLHLAGDYNEQFF. As DNA, the CDR3 is TGTGCCAGTAGTCTCCACCTAGCGGGAGACTACAATGAGCAGTTCTTC.

V usage is TRBV20-1 and J usage is TRBJ1-2; D might be TRBD1 (5 bases). The CDR3 totals 11 residues. Germline V gives CDR1 DFQATT, CDR2 SNEGSKA (reference sequence). V lost 1 base, J lost 6 bases, and 6 bases lay in between. The CDR3 bases are TGCAGTGCTAGAGCCAGGGATGGCTACACCTTC. It specifies CSARARDGYTF.

V is TRBV7-9 and J is TRBJ2-1; D unresolved. The CDR3 is made up of 15 amino acids. CDR1 is SEHNR and CDR2 is FQNEAQ in the germline V gene (reference sequence). V was trimmed by 6 bases and J by 0 bases, leaving 12 bases between them. CDR3 protein: CASRPGSSSYNEQFF. CDR3 DNA sequence: TGTGCCAGCAGGCCAGGCTCGAGCTCCTACAATGAGCAGTTCTTC.

This chain links TRBV28 with TRBJ2-7; possibly TRBD1 for D (6 bases). V lost 11 bases, J lost 0 bases, and 17 bases lay in between. The length of the CDR3 is 14 residues. The germline CDR1 and CDR2 sequences are MDHEN and SYDVKM. CDR3 sequence (DNA): TGTGCCGCGTGGGGGCGGCACTCCTCCTACGAGCAGTACTTC. It yields the protein CAAWGRHSSYEQYF.

This clone occurred once. The rearrangement uses TRBV7-9 and TRBJ1-2, with TRBD1 matching over 7 bases. Losses at the gene ends were 1 base for V and 7 bases for J; bases not matched to a gene: 12. The CDR3 has 16 amino acids. Germline V gene data show CDR1 as SEHNR and CDR2 as FQNEAQ (reference sequence). CDR3 region: CASSLERGRGWGGYTF. The CDR3 nucleotides read TGTGCCAGCAGCTTAGAAAGGGGGCGCGGTTGGGGTGGCTACACCTTC.

The chain combines TRBV7-9 with TRBJ2-1; possible D gene TRBD2, 5 bases. Trimming took off 5 bases at V and 9 bases at J, with 17 bases between the two ends. Germline V CDR1 and CDR2: SEHNR, FQNEAQ (reference sequence). The CDR3 consists of 14 residues. CDR3 sequence: CASSDTASGVEQFF. The CDR3 nucleotides are TGTGCCAGCAGCGACACGGCCTCCGGGGTTGAGCAGTTCTTC.

This chain uses TRBV19 with TRBJ2-6; possible D gene TRBD2, 6 bases. The CDR3 has 14 amino acids. The germline V gene encodes CDR1 LNHDA and CDR2 SQIVND (reference sequence). V dropped 7 bases and J dropped 2 bases, with 9 bases sitting between them. The CDR3 DNA reads as TGTGCCAGTAATTCGGGAGCTGGGGCCAACGTCCTGACTTTC. The encoded protein is CASNSGAGANVLTF.

The rearrangement uses TRBV6-1 and TRBJ1-1; 7 bases agree with TRBD1. Germline values: CDR1 MNHNS, CDR2 SASEGT. This CDR3 is 14 amino acids long. The V segment lost 5 bases and the J segment 5 bases; nucleotides outside the gene matches: 8. The chain's CDR3 is CASSPSDRLTEAFF. CDR3 nucleotide sequence: TGTGCCAGCAGTCCGTCGGACAGGTTGACTGAAGCTTTCTTT.

The chain is built from TRBV30 and TRBJ1-6; 8 nucleotides align to TRBD1. This CDR3 spans 14 amino acids. J gave up 9 bases and V 2 bases, and 6 bases lay outside the gene matches. The germline gives CDR1 GTSNPN, CDR2 SVGIG (reference sequence). The CDR3 DNA reads as TGTGCCTGGAGTTCCGGGACAGGAGTTTCACCCCTCCACTTT. This codes for CAWSSGTGVSPLHF.

The chain recombines TRBV6-1 with TRBJ2-3; no firm D call. V lost 3 bases to trimming and J lost 0 bases, with 13 bases between them. CDR1 and CDR2 (germline): MNHNS, SASEGT. There are 16 residues in the CDR3. This CDR3 reads CASSDPLVYSTDTQYF. The CDR3 coding sequence is TGTGCCAGCAGTGACCCCCTCGTCTATAGCACAGATACGCAGTATTTT.

The chain links TRBV4-1 to TRBJ2-1; D is perhaps TRBD2 (6 bases). Germline CDR1 is MGHRA and CDR2 is YSYEKL. Deletions cut 5 bases from V and 6 bases from J, with 14 bases between. This CDR3 contains 14 residues. The CDR3 region is CASSFSGLRNEQFF. DNA of the CDR3: TGCGCCAGCAGCTTTAGCGGCCTGCGCAATGAGCAGTTCTTC.

This chain links TRBV13 with TRBJ2-7; D is possibly TRBD1 (6 bases). V was trimmed by 4 bases and J by 1 base, leaving 11 bases between them. The CDR3 runs 14 residues. CDR1 is PRHDT, CDR2 FYEKMQ, per germline (reference sequence). CDR3 bases: TGTGCCAGCAGCTCGGCCAGGGGTTCCTACGAGCAGTACTTC. Protein sequence: CASSSARGSYEQYF.

The V call is TRBV18, the J call TRBJ2-3; TRBD1 matches 10 bases. The CDR3 is 15 residues long. Losses at the gene ends were 4 bases for V and 4 bases for J; bases not matched to a gene: 5. The V gene's germline CDR1 is KGHSH and CDR2 LQKENI. The CDR3 coding sequence is TGTGCCAGCTCACTTGGGACAGGGGATCCAGATACGCAGTATTTT. It yields the protein CASSLGTGDPDTQYF.

CDR3 sequence: CASSPGHLYEQYF. The CDR3 DNA sequence: TGTGCCAGCAGTCCTGGACACCTCTACGAGCAGTACTTC. V usage is TRBV27 and J usage is TRBJ2-7; tentatively, D is TRBD1 (5 bases). V lost 5 bases and J lost 3, with 11 bases in between. Germline lookup yields CDR1 MNHEY and CDR2 SMNVEV (reference sequence). There are 13 residues in the CDR3.

This chain connects TRBV28 to TRBJ1-1; a possible D gene is TRBD1 (5 bases). CDR1 and CDR2 (germline): MDHEN, SYDVKM. This CDR3 is 17 amino acids long. Trimming left V 6 bases short and J 0 bases short, with 20 bases between. The CDR3 DNA reads TGTGCCAGCAGCCTACTCACCGGGGGACGGATGAACACTGAAGCTTTCTTT. The encoded protein is CASSLLTGGRMNTEAFF. Combining the CDR3 with reference TRBV28 and TRBJ1-1 gives the whole variable domain DVKVTQSSRYLVKRTGEKVFLECVQDMDHENMFWYRQDPGLGLRLIYFSYDVKMKEKGDIPEGYSVSREKKERFSLILESASTNQTSMYLCASSLLTGGRMNTEAFFGQGTRLTVV.

This chain connects TRBV5-1 to TRBJ1-6; D is perhaps TRBD1 (5 bases). Germline CDR1 SGHRS, CDR2 YFSETQ. V lost 3 bases to trimming and J lost 10 bases, with 14 bases between them. The CDR3 runs to 14 residues. The CDR3 DNA reads TGCGCCAGCAGCTGGGGCGGTAGTGAATCACCCCTCCACTTT. Its protein product is CASSWGGSESPLHF.

The chain couples TRBV5-6 to TRBJ1-1, with D tentatively TRBD1 (5 bases). CDR1 is SGHDT, CDR2 YYEEEE, per germline. Trimming pared 1 base from V and 0 bases from J, leaving 16 bases between. The CDR3 consists of 17 residues. CDR3 sequence (DNA): TGTGCCAGCAGCTTGCGTCCTAGACAGCTTTTGAACACTGAAGCTTTCTTT. Its translation is CASSLRPRQLLNTEAFF. Complete variable domain (other parts from reference TRBV5-6 and TRBJ1-1): DAGVTQSPTHLIKTRGQQVTLRCSPKSGHDTVSWYQQALGQGPQFIFQYYEEEERQRGNFPDRFSGHQFPNYSSELNVNALLLGDSALYLCASSLRPRQLLNTEAFFGQGTRLTVV.

The genes are TRBV29-1 and TRBJ1-1; D remains unclear. Germline assignment: CDR1 SQVTM and CDR2 ANQGSEA. V was cut by 7 bases and J by 5 bases, with 20 bases left in between. The CDR3 spans 14 residues. DNA of the CDR3: TGCAGCGGCTATTCATCAGCGACTTTGACTGAAGCTTTCTTT. This codes for CSGYSSATLTEAFF.